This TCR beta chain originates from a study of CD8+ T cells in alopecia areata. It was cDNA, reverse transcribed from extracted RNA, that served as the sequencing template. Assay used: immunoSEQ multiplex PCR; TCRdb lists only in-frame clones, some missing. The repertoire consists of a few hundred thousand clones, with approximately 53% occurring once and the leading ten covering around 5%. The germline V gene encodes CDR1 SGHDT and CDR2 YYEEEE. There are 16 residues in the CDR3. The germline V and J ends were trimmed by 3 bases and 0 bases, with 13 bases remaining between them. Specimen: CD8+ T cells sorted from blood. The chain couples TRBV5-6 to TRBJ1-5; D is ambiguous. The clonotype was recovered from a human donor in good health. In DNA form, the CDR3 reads TGTGCCAGCAGCTCCGCGGGCCCCGATAGCAATCAGCCCCAGCATTTT. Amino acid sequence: CASSSAGPDSNQPQHF.